A selection of T cell receptor beta chains follows, all from one sample in a study of T-cell memory formation after mild COVID-19. From the 5' RACE reads, TCRdb called clonotypes with MiXCR, one entry per CDR3 protein. This sample has about 340,000 distinct CDR3 sequences, with approximately 15% found just once. Material for sequencing was PBMCs or a T cell subset sorted from them (not recorded which). The receptors derive from a man between 18 and 35 years old who had mild COVID-19 (a few samples of this study predate the infection). Cell type and time point are not known. Both conserved end residues are trimmed from each CDR3.

TRBV5-4 ASKLTSSYNEQF
TRBV4-1 ASSQVKGGFRTGELF
TRBV5-6 ASSLSGGPALSTDTQY
TRBV7-3 ASSEAGGYEQY
TRBV6-2/TRBV6-3 ASSYSPGAYGYT
TRBV9 ASSVGGTYNEQF
TRBV7-2 ASSLHRERNEQF
TRBV28 ASSFSQGVTSNQPQH
TRBV6-5 ASSYRDSHYEQY
TRBV7-9 ASSLGGGPATDTQY
TRBV6-5 ASSRQSSEAF
TRBV24-1 ATSTTSGETQY
TRBV6-5 ASIQGAPGSPLH
TRBV20-1 SAIPGTENIQY
TRBV4-3 ASSQGPTSGGAYEQY
TRBV4-2 ASSQDIVPKANEKLF
TRBV12-5 ASGRPGNSDQPQH
TRBV5-6 ASSLASTGANTEAF
TRBV3-1 ASSQGPGYTPQH
TRBV6-5 ASSYDTGVNTGELF
TRBV5-1 ASSFIRGNTEAF
TRBV4-3 ASSQAAGGTDTQY
TRBV4-2 ASSQDRTSYGYT
TRBV29-1 SVTDLNTEAF
TRBV19 ASSSPGRGEKTGELF
TRBV28 ASSGSIPGELF
TRBV4-2 ASSQAQGTGNNEQF
TRBV20-1 SASPTGNTEAF
TRBV7-9 ASSQHNRAADTQY
TRBV2 ASSTQGTGELF
TRBV20-1 SAAAEYRILRGGTEAF
TRBV12-3/TRBV12-4 ASSYGNSADTQY
TRBV6-1 ASSEHGQGPF
TRBV19 ASSETGGIPEAF
TRBV9 ASSVVSSGGVTDTQY
TRBV19 ASRIRLLEHYGYT
TRBV7-3 ASSKGDTGELF
TRBV12-3/TRBV12-4 ASRGNEQF
TRBV7-9 ASSSAGTRRRQF
TRBV12-3/TRBV12-4 ASSDGGVGTDTQY
TRBV4-3 ASSQGTLDGTQY
TRBV7-9 ASSLGTGFTDTQY
TRBV19 ASSNHELTEAF
TRBV6-5 ASSYSGLGGGETQY
TRBV7-3 ASSSDRFRRGSYNEQF
TRBV7-2 ASSFPASAGGLWNEQF
TRBV7-2 ASSPDRREGYT
TRBV3-1 ASSQDKIWVTRHEQY
TRBV29-1 SAGGATDTQY
TRBV24-1 ATSDHRVLSEQF
TRBV6-5 ASKAGTVQSPLH
TRBV5-6 ASSLSGGDQPQH
TRBV9 ASSEHQGRSDTQY
TRBV4-3 ASSQVIGSYNEQF
TRBV7-2 ASSPSRGDTQY
TRBV12-3/TRBV12-4 ASSPGTGANYGYT
TRBV6-1 ASSGRQSASNQPQH
TRBV1 TSTEPLAGVETQY
TRBV6-5 ASSYRTHTEAF